This T cell receptor beta chain was recorded in a study of T cell changes during pregnancy in multiple sclerosis. Sequenced by immunoSEQ multiplex PCR; TCRdb stores in-frame clones only, minus some. The sample holds approximately 63,000 clones, over 90% seen once. The V gene lost 3 bases and the J gene lost 3 bases, with 9 bases spanning the gap. There are 14 residues in the CDR3. From germline, CDR1 is MGHRA and CDR2 YSYEKL. This sample comprised CD8+ T cells from peripheral blood mononuclear cells, obtained in the third trimester of pregnancy. The rearrangement uses TRBV4-1 and TRBJ1-5, with a weak D call TRBD1 (6 bases). The receptor was derived from a female donor with multiple sclerosis, enrolled in a pregnancy study. The CDR3 protein is CASSHTGLNQPQHF. The DNA for the CDR3 is TGCGCCAGCAGCCACACAGGGCTCAATCAGCCCCAGCATTTT.